These 8 T cell receptor beta chains were sequenced from one sample in a study of OX40 agonist ivuxolimab in advanced cancers. Some clones are missing from TCRdb's copy, which holds only in-frame ones; the method was immunoSEQ multiplex PCR. The repertoire holds 110,000 or so clones, under 95% seen once, with over 0.6% in the top ten. The specimen comprised CD4+ or CD8+ T cells sorted from blood, sampled in a trial of the OX40 agonist ivuxolimab. These receptor sequences come from an adult with an advanced solid tumor such as melanoma, head and neck, liver or kidney cancer.

The chain combines TRBV5-1 with TRBJ2-5, with 8 nucleotides matching TRBD2. CDR3 length: 15 amino acids. Germline CDR1 is SGHRS and CDR2 is YFSETQ. Trimming removed 5 bases from V and 2 bases from J; junction bases left unmatched: 8. As DNA, the CDR3 is TGCGCCAGCAGTCCGAGCGGGAGATATCAAGAGACCCAGTACTTC. Translated, it gives CASSPSGRYQETQYF.

The chain employs TRBV6-6 and TRBJ2-7; possibly TRBD1 or TRBD2 for D (5 bases each). CDR1 is MNHNY and CDR2 is SVGAGI in the germline V gene (reference sequence). There are 13 residues in the CDR3. V shed 10 bases and J shed 2 bases, with 15 bases lying between them. For the CDR3, the DNA is TGTGCCACCTATGACGGGACCACCTACGAGCAGTACTTC. Protein sequence: CATYDGTTYEQYF.

The chain employs TRBV4-2 and TRBJ2-2; tentative D call: TRBD1 (5 bases). Trimming stripped 0 bases from V and 5 bases from J, with 13 bases between. Germline V lookup: CDR1 LGHNA, CDR2 YNFKEQ. This CDR3 has 16 amino acids. The CDR3 DNA sequence: TGTGCCAGCAGCCAAGATGGAAGGGGCGCGACCGGGGAGCTGTTTTTT. The encoded protein is CASSQDGRGATGELFF.

The gene calls are TRBV30 and TRBJ2-3; 7 nucleotides agree with TRBD1. Germline assignment: CDR1 GTSNPN and CDR2 SVGIG (reference sequence). With 1 base clipped from V and 3 bases from J, the junction kept 4 bases outside the gene matches. The CDR3 runs 14 residues. CDR3 in DNA: TGTGCCTGGAGTGCCTCGGGACAGACAGATACGCAGTATTTT. Its protein product is CAWSASGQTDTQYF.

The V gene is TRBV30, the J gene TRBJ2-5; D not resolved. V lost 0 bases, J lost 0 bases, and 8 bases lay in between. The CDR3 totals 14 residues. CDR1 is GTSNPN and CDR2 is SVGIG in the germline V gene (reference sequence). The CDR3 DNA is TGTGCCTGGAGTGTATACAGATACCAAGAGACCCAGTACTTC. Translated: CAWSVYRYQETQYF.

V and J are TRBV11-3 and TRBJ2-5; D may correspond to TRBD1 or TRBD2 (6 bases each). V lost 6 bases to trimming and J lost 3 bases, with 17 bases between them. This CDR3 spans 15 amino acids. Per germline, CDR1 SGHNT and CDR2 YENEEA. The chain's CDR3 is CASRGGGAGKETQYF. In nucleotides, the CDR3 is TGTGCCAGCAGGGGGGGCGGGGCGGGAAAAGAGACCCAGTACTTC.

On this clone itself: This CDR3 is also generated by other DNA sequences in the sample. The J gene is TRBJ2-7, the V gene TRBV27, with 11 bases that match TRBD2. The V and J ends lost 2 bases and 5 bases, in that order; junction bases with no gene match: 11. CDR3 size: 17 residues. CDR1 is MNHEY and CDR2 is SMNVEV in the germline V gene (reference sequence). The CDR3 nucleotides read TGTGCCAGCAGTTTACGAATTAGCGGGAGGGGGGGGGACGAGCAGTACTTC. It yields the protein CASSLRISGRGGDEQYF.

The gene calls are TRBV19 and TRBJ1-5, with D tentatively TRBD1 (5 bases). V was cut by 3 bases and J by 5 bases, with 8 bases left in between. From germline, CDR1 is LNHDA and CDR2 SQIVND (reference sequence). This CDR3 contains 13 residues. The CDR3 DNA is TGTGCCAGTAGTATTGGGGGATATCAGCCCCAGCATTTT. This gives the protein CASSIGGYQPQHF.